The sequence of this T cell receptor (beta chain) was determined in a study of B cell selection in AIRE deficiency. Findings of the study overall: Of 3657 shared Treg TCRbeta sequences, roughly 32% were healthy-only, more than 7.5% patient-only. Around a third of healthy-donor shared Treg TCRbeta sequences appeared in patient Tconv cells.

With 2 bases clipped from V and 8 bases from J, the junction kept 6 bases outside the gene matches. The CDR3 has 15 amino acids. CDR1 and CDR2 (germline): MNHNY, SVGAGI (reference sequence). CD4+CD127+ cells were sorted as the conventional CD4 T cells. Assay used: immunoSEQ multiplex PCR; TCRdb lists only in-frame clones, some missing. Altogether roughly 25,000 clones are present, around 97% being singletons, with the ten largest covering about 0.2%. Note on this clone: Its specificity is not known.

This clonotype was sampled from a human donor with AIRE deficiency. The sequencing sample was made of conventional CD4+ T cells sorted from PBMCs. The genes are TRBV6-6 and TRBJ1-4; 9 nucleotides align to TRBD1. In nucleotides, the CDR3 is TGTGCCAGCAGTTACGCGGGACAGGGAAACGAAAAACTGTTTTTT. This gives the protein CASSYAGQGNEKLFF.